This TCR beta chain was captured by sequencing in a study of T cell clonality in common variable immunodeficiency. Regarding the study as a whole: T cell subpopulation sequencing would be needed to explain CVID clonality. CVID subjects shared fewer TCRbeta clones than healthy controls did. Reportedly, TCR beta sequences from common variable immunodeficiency showed fewer deletions and N-nucleotide insertions.

This CDR3 has 15 residues. Germline V gene sequence: CDR1 SEHNR, CDR2 FQNEAQ (reference sequence). The ends lost 5 bases at V and 8 bases at J; junction bases unmatched: 11. The method was immunoSEQ multiplex PCR; TCRdb's version includes in-frame clones alone and lacks a portion of them. This sample has about 19,000 clones and no singletons, with about 25% in the ten largest. As for this clone: Its specificity is not known. The read ends 3 residues before the CDR3 terminus; that terminus is restored from the germline J gene.

Patients and controls were mostly of Caucasian heritage. The sample comprised peripheral blood mononuclear cells. This receptor was obtained from a human donor with common variable immunodeficiency. The chain employs TRBV7-9 and TRBJ2-1; 8 nucleotides match TRBD2. Partial CDR3 DNA: TGTGCCAGCAGCCCAGGGACTAGTGAAGGCGATGAG. This sequence encodes CASSPGTSEGDE. The CDR3 in its entirety is CASSPGTSEGDEQFF.